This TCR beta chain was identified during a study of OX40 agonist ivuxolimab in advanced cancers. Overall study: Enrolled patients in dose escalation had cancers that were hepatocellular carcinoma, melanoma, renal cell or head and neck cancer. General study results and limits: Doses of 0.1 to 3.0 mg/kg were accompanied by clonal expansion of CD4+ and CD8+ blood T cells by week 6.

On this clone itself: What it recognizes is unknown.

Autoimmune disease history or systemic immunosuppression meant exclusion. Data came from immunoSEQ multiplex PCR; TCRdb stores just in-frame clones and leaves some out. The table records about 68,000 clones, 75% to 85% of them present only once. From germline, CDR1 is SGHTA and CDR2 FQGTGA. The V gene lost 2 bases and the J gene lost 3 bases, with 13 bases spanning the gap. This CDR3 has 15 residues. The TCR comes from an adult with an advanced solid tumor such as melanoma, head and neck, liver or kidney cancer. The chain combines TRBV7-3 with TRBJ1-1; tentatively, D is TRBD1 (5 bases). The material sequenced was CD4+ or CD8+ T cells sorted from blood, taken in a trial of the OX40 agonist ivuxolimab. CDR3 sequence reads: CASSLSGQKYTEAFF. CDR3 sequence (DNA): TGTGCCAGCAGCTTATCCGGACAAAAGTACACTGAAGCTTTCTTT.